The source of this T cell receptor beta chain is a study of blood T cell repertoires in COVID-19. J was trimmed by 10 bases and V by 5 bases; bases with no gene match: 7. CDR3 size: 12 residues. Clones were sequenced by immunoSEQ multiplex PCR, and TCRdb holds only the in-frame ones, with some missing. This repertoire shows a few hundred thousand clones, approximately 84% found once; its top ten account for under 11%. Only one count was recorded for this clone. Each recovered donor of Cohort 3 presented with two negative PCRs, clearance, or symptom resolution. The sample taken for sequencing was PBMCs or T cells enriched from blood (not recorded which). This clonotype originated in a woman between 18 and 29 years old who had recovered from COVID-19. The chain couples TRBV12-3 or TRBV12-4 to TRBJ1-1; TRBD1 matches 7 bases. Here the CDR3 DNA reads TGTGCCAGCAGTCTTACAGGGGTGGCAGCTTTCTTT. This codes for CASSLTGVAAFF.